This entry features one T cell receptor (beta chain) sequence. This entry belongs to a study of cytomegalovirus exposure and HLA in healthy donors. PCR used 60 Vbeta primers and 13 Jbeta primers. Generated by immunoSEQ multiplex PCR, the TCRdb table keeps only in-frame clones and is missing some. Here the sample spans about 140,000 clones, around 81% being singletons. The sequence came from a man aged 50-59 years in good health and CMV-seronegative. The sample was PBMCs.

The CDR3 protein is CASSLGQGNNQPQHF. The CDR3 nucleotides read TGTGCCAGCAGCTTGGGGCAGGGGAACAATCAGCCCCAGCATTTT. This chain uses TRBV7-8 with TRBJ1-5, with D possibly being TRBD1 (6 bases). Germline loops: CDR1 SGHVS, CDR2 FQNEAQ. Deletions cut 3 bases from V and 3 bases from J, with 12 bases between. This CDR3 has 15 residues.